The sequence of this T cell receptor beta chain was determined in a study of blood T cell repertoires in COVID-19. Study as a whole: Sample material is recorded as cDNA or gDNA derived from T cells, B-cell-depleted T cells, or PBMCs.

With 5 bases removed from V and 10 bases from J, the gap between germline ends came to 18 bases. This CDR3 has 15 residues. Germline lookup yields CDR1 SGHTA and CDR2 FQGTGA. Everyone who took part was roughly 18 to 100 years old, and they came from 24 US areas. Participants reported their clinical history, and cohort assignment relied on those reports. Generated by immunoSEQ multiplex PCR, the TCRdb table keeps only in-frame clones and is missing some. The table includes 150,000 to 200,000 clones, about 80% detected once. The TCR sequence derives from a woman in her sixties who had recovered from COVID-19. V usage is TRBV7-3 and J usage is TRBJ1-6; D is perhaps TRBD1 (5 bases). Sequencing was performed on PBMCs or T cells enriched from blood (not recorded which). The DNA for the CDR3 is TGTGCCAGCAGCCTGGCAGGGAATACCGGATCACCCCTCCACTTT. Translating it yields CASSLAGNTGSPLHF.